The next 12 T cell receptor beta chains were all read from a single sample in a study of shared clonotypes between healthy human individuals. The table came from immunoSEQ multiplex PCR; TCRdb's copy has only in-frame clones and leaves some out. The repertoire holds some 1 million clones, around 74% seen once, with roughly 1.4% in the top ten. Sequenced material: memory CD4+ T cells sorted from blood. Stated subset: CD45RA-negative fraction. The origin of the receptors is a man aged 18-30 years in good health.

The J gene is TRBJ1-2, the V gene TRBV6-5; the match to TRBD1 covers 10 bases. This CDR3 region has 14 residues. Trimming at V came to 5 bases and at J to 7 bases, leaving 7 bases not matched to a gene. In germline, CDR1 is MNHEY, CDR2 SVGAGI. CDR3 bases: TGTGCCAGCAGTGTCGACAGGGGGCCCAGTGGCTACACCTTC. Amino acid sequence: CASSVDRGPSGYTF.

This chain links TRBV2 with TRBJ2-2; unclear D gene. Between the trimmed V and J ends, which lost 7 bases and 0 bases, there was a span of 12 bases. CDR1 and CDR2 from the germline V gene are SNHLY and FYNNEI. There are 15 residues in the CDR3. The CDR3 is CASKGWAANTGELFF. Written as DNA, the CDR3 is TGTGCCAGCAAGGGTTGGGCAGCGAACACCGGGGAGCTGTTTTTT.

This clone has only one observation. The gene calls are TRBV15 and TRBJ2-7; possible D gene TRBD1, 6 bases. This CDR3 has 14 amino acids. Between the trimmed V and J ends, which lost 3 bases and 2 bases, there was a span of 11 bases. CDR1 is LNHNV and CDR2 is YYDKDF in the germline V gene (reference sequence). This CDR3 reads CATSREQGPYEQYF. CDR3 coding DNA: TGTGCCACCAGCAGGGAACAGGGACCCTACGAGCAGTACTTC.

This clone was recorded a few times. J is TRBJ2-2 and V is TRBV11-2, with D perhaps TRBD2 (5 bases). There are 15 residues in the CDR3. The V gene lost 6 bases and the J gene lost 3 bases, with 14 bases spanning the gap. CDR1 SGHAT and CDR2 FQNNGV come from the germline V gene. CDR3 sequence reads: CASRSPKRYTGELFF. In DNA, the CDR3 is TGTGCCAGCAGGAGCCCGAAGCGGTACACCGGGGAGCTGTTTTTT. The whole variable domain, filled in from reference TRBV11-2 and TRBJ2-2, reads EAGVAQSPRYKIIEKRQSVAFWCNPISGHATLYWYQQILGQGPKLLIQFQNNGVVDDSQLPKDRFSAERLKGVDSTLKIQPAKLEDSAVYLCASRSPKRYTGELFFGEGSRLTVL.

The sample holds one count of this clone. For the CDR3, the DNA is TGTGCCAGCTCCGTACTGAACACTGAAGCTTTCTTT. Translation: CASSVLNTEAFF. The J gene is TRBJ1-1, the V gene TRBV18; D not certain. Trimming shortened V by 6 bases and J by 0 bases, and 5 bases separated the two germline ends. This CDR3 region has 12 residues. Germline V CDR1 and CDR2: KGHSH, LQKENI.

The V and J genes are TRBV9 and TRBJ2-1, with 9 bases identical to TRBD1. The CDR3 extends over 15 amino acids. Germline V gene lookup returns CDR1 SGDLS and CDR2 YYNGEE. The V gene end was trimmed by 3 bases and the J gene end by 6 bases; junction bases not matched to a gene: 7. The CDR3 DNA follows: TGTGCCAGCAGCGCCCCCGGGACAGGGTTCAATGAGCAGTTCTTC. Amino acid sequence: CASSAPGTGFNEQFF.

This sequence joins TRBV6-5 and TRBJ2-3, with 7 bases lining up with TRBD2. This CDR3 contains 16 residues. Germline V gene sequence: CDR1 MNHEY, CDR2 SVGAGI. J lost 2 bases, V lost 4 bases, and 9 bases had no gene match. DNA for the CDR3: TGTGCCAGCAGTTCGGTGCGGGAGCGAACCACAGATACGCAGTATTTT. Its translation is CASSSVRERTTDTQYF.

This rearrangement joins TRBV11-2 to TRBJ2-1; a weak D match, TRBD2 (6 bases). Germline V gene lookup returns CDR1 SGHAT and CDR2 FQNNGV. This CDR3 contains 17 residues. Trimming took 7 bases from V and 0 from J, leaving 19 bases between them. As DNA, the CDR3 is TGTGCCAGCACCTCTCGGGGGTATCGGGGCTCCTACAATGAGCAGTTCTTC. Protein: CASTSRGYRGSYNEQFF.

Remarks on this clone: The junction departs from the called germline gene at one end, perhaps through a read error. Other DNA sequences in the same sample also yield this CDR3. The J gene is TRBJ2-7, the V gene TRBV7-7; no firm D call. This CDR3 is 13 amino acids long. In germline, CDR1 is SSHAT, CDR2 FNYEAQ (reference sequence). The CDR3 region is CASSLEQRGEQYF. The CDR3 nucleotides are TGTGCTAGCAGCTTAGAACAGCGAGGCGAGCAGTACTTC.

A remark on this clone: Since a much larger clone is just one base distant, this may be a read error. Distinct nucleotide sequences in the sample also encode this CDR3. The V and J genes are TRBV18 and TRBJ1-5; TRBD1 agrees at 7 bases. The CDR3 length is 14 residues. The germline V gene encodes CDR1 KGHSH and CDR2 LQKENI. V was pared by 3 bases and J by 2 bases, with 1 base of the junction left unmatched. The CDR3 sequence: CASSPTGGNQPQHF. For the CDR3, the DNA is TGTGCCAGCTCACCTACAGGGGGCAATCAGCCCCAGCATTTT.

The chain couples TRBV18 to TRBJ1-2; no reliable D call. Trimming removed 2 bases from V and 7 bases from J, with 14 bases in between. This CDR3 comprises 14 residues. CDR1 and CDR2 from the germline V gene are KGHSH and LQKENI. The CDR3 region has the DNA TGTGCCAGCTCACCAGCGGACGGTTTTGTTGGCTACACCTTC. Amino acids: CASSPADGFVGYTF.

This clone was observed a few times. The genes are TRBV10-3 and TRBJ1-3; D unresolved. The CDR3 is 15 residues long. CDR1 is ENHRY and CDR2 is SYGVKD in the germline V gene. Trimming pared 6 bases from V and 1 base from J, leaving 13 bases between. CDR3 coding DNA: TGTGCCATCAGACAAACGGGCAATTCTGGAAACACCATATATTTT. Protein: CAIRQTGNSGNTIYF.